This T cell receptor (beta chain) was documented in a study of T cell repertoires in cytomegalovirus infection. Study observations and caveats: CMV-specific TCR beta clonotypes restricted by HLA-C were the ones dominating the ex vivo response. Carriers of CMV and the relevant HLA type were discriminated by public TCR beta frequency.

Using its own MiXCR run on the reads, TCRdb lists one record per CDR3 protein. This repertoire shows around 69,000 distinct CDR3 sequences, 28% found once; its top ten account for 50% to 65%. In its sample, this clonotype was seen a few times. The antigen is not known. The specimen comprised CD8+ T cells from cultured PBMCs, sampled from culture after CMV antigen stimulation. The sequence was obtained from a human donor in good health (CMV status not recorded). Some clones in this sample may be carry-over from other donors' samples.

The CDR3 spells CASSWTGGGNQPQHF. CDR3 nucleotide sequence: TGTGCCAGCAGCTGGACAGGGGGCGGCAATCAGCCCCAGCATTTT. The gene calls are TRBV6-2 or TRBV6-3 and TRBJ1-5; 11 bases agree with TRBD1. The germline gives CDR1 MNHEY, CDR2 SVGEGT. This CDR3 spans 15 amino acids. V shed 6 bases and J 2 bases; nucleotides not matched to a gene: 3.